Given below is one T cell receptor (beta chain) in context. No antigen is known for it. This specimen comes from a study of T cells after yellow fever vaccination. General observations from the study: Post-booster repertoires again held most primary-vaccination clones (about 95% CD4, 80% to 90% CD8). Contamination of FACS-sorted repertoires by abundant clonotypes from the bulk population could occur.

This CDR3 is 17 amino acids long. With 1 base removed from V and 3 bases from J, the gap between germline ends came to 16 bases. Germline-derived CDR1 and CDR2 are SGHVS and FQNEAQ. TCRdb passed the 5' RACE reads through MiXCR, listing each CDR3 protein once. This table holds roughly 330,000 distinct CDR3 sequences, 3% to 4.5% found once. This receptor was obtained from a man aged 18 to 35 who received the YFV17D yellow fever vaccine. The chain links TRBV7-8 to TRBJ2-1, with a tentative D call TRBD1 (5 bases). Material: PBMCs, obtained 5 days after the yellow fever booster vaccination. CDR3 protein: CASSLVVTALDYNEQFF. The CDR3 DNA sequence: TGTGCCAGCAGCTTAGTCGTGACAGCCCTTGACTACAATGAGCAGTTCTTC.